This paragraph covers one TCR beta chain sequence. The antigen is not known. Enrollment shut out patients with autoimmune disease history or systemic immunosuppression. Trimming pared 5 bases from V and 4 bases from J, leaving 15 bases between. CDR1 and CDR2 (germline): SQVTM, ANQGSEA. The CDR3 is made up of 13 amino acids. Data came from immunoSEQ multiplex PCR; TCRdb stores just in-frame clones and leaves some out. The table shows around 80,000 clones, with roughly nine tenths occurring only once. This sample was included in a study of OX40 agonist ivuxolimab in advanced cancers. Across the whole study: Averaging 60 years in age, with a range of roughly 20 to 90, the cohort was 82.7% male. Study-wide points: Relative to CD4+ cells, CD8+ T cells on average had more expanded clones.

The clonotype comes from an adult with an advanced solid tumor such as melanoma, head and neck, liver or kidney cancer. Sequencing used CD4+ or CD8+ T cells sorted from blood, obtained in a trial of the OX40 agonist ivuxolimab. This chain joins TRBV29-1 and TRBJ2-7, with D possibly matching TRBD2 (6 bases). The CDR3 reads CSVSTGLTYEQYF. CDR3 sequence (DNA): TGCAGCGTTAGTACGGGACTTACGTACGAGCAGTACTTC.